The clone carrying this T cell receptor (beta chain) was counted a few times. The antigen is undetermined. The CDR3 totals 14 residues. Per germline, CDR1 SQVTM and CDR2 ANQGSEA. Losses at the gene ends were 6 bases for V and 5 bases for J; bases not matched to a gene: 10. This specimen comes from a study of blood T cells in healthy people across ages. Across the whole study: Template-switching capture recovered about one barcoded beta molecule per two T cells. General study findings and limits: Per million T cells, TCR beta diversity dropped about linearly as age rose. It was held that the diversity estimates obtained from one million T cells were underestimates.

A second PCR, run for roughly 7 to 12 cycles, used a sample-barcoded 5' primer plus a J-beta primer mix. In TCRdb, the 5' RACE reads were re-called with MiXCR into one record per CDR3 protein. The sample yields more than 900,000 distinct CDR3 sequences, less than 25% seen once. The same sample was also studied in work on T cells of mothers and their children. Per that paper: Overlap in related mother-child pairs always slightly exceeded unrelated pairs, never significantly.

The receptor's source is a girl aged 2 to 9 in good health. The sample was blood. This sequence joins TRBV29-1 and TRBJ2-1; 7 bases map to TRBD1. The CDR3 DNA follows: TGCAGCGTGTACAGGGGAAACGGGGACAATGAGCAGTTCTTC. Protein: CSVYRGNGDNEQFF.